What follows are 7 T cell receptor beta chains derived from one specimen sequenced in a study of control samples from healthy donors and cancer patients. The protocol was immunoSEQ multiplex PCR, while the TCRdb copy is restricted to in-frame clones and leaves out a portion. This table holds about 140,000 clones, roughly 92% found once. Sequencing used blood. These receptors came from a man aged 25 to 40 in good health.

The chain is built from TRBV11-2 and TRBJ1-2; no clear D gene. Germline V lookup: CDR1 SGHAT, CDR2 FQNNGV. Between the trimmed V and J ends, which lost 4 bases and 2 bases, there was a span of 14 bases. The CDR3 totals 15 residues. The CDR3 DNA follows: TGTGCCAGCAGCTCAAGACGGGTGGGGAACTATGGCTACACCTTC. Protein product: CASSSRRVGNYGYTF.

In its sample, this clone was seen a few times. For the CDR3, the DNA is TGTGCCAGCAGTGACACGGGACTCTCGTCCTACAATGAGCAGTTCTTC. Translation gives CASSDTGLSSYNEQFF. The V gene is TRBV6-4, the J gene TRBJ2-1, with TRBD2 as a possible D gene (6 bases). Germline-derived CDR1 and CDR2 are MRHNA and SNTAGT. Trimming left V 2 bases short and J 1 base short, with 12 bases between. This CDR3 region has 16 residues.

The V gene is TRBV19, the J gene TRBJ1-6; 9 nucleotides align to TRBD1. The V and J ends lost 6 bases and 1 base, in that order; junction bases with no gene match: 4. The CDR3 is made up of 16 amino acids. Germline V gives CDR1 LNHDA, CDR2 SQIVND (reference sequence). The CDR3 sequence: CASSSQGASYNSPLHF. Here the CDR3 DNA reads TGTGCCAGTAGCTCACAGGGGGCGTCCTATAATTCACCCCTCCACTTT.

The chain joins TRBV24-1 to TRBJ2-3; 9 nucleotides agree with TRBD2. Germline V lookup: CDR1 KGHDR, CDR2 SFDVKD. J was trimmed by 6 bases and V by 1 base; bases with no gene match: 7. The length of the CDR3 is 16 residues. CDR3 in amino acids: CATSDFGTSITDTQYF. CDR3 DNA sequence: TGTGCCACCAGTGATTTTGGGACTAGCATTACGGATACGCAGTATTTT.

The chain has TRBV19 and TRBJ1-1, with D possibly being TRBD1 (5 bases). CDR1 is LNHDA, CDR2 SQIVND, per germline (reference sequence). This CDR3 has 15 amino acids. V was pared by 1 base and J by 0 bases, with 9 bases between. In nucleotides, the CDR3 is TGTGCCAGTAGTATAGGAGCGGGGGTGAACACTGAAGCTTTCTTT. Its protein product is CASSIGAGVNTEAFF.

This clone was seen once. The rearrangement links TRBV21-1 to TRBJ2-7; no check of the table's D call, TRBD1, against the DNA was made. TRBV21-1 is noted as a pseudogene. This CDR3 region has 16 residues. This CDR3 reads CASSKNTGTAIYEQYF. CDR3 DNA sequence: TGTGCCAGCAGCAAAAACACCGGGACAGCAATTTACGAGCAGTACTTC.

V and J are TRBV2 and TRBJ2-1, with 13 bases identical to TRBD2. Germline-derived CDR1 and CDR2 are SNHLY and FYNNEI. The V and J ends lost 1 base and 5 bases, in that order; junction bases with no gene match: 2. The CDR3 is 16 amino acids. CDR3 sequence (DNA): TGTGCCAGCAGTGAAGGGGGACTAGCGGGGCACAATGAGCAGTTCTTC. Its translation: CASSEGGLAGHNEQFF.